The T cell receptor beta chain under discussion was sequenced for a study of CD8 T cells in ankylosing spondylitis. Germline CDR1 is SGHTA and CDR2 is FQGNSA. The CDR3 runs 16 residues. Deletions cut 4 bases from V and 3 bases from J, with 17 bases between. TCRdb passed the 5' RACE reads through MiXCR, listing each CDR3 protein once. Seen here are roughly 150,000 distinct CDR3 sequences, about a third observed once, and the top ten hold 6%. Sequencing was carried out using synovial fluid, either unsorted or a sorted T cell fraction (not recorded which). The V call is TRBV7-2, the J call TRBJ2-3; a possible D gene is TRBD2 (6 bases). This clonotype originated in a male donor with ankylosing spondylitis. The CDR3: CASSSARDFSTDTQYF. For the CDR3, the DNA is TGTGCCAGCAGCTCGGCAAGGGACTTCTCGACAGATACGCAGTATTTT.